These 20 T cell receptor beta chains originate from one sample sequenced in a study of blood T cell repertoires in COVID-19. The protocol was immunoSEQ multiplex PCR, while the TCRdb copy is restricted to in-frame clones and leaves out a portion. The data contain about 210,000 clones, approximately 84% of them singletons. Sequencing used peripheral blood. These receptors were obtained from a woman in her forties or fifties with active or convalescent COVID-19.

The V call is TRBV3-1 (or the pseudogene TRBV3-2), the J call TRBJ2-5; 11 bases are shared with TRBD2. CDR1 and CDR2 (germline): LGHDT, YNNKEL (reference sequence). The CDR3 has 15 residues. V lost 4 bases to trimming and J lost 1 base; unmatched junction nucleotides: 2. CDR3: CASSRGTSGQETQYF. CDR3 DNA: TGTGCCAGCAGCCGCGGGACTAGCGGCCAAGAGACCCAGTACTTC.

CDR3 in amino acids: CAAQRDRGGNQPQHF. CDR3 coding DNA: TGTGCCGCCCAAAGGGACAGAGGAGGAAATCAGCCCCAGCATTTT. The chain recombines TRBV30 with TRBJ1-5; TRBD1 agrees at 7 bases. The CDR3 covers 15 residues. After removal of 8 bases from V and 4 bases from J, the junction contained 14 bases not matched to a gene. Germline CDR1 reads GTSNPN; CDR2 reads SVGIG (reference sequence).

V usage is TRBV18 and J usage is TRBJ1-1; TRBD1 matches at 8 bases. Trimming at V came to 1 base and at J to 8 bases, leaving 9 bases not matched to a gene. The V gene's germline CDR1 is KGHSH and CDR2 LQKENI. CDR3 size: 15 residues. The CDR3 DNA is TGTGCCAGCTCACCACTCAGGGGGCCGGAAAAGGAAGCTTTCTTT. This codes for CASSPLRGPEKEAFF. Full variable domain (outside the CDR3, taken from reference TRBV18 and TRBJ1-1): NAGVMQNPRHLVRRRGQEARLRCSPMKGHSHVYWYRQLPEEGLKFMVYLQKENIIDESGMPKERFSAEFPKEGPSILRIQQVVRGDSAAYFCASSPLRGPEKEAFFGQGTRLTVV.

The J gene is TRBJ2-1, the V gene TRBV4-1, with D possibly matching TRBD2 (6 bases). V was cut by 0 bases and J by 9 bases, with 21 bases left in between. The germline V gene encodes CDR1 MGHRA and CDR2 YSYEKL. This CDR3 spans 17 amino acids. CDR3 loop: CASSQEERAGTVSEQFF. Here the CDR3 DNA reads TGCGCCAGCAGCCAAGAGGAGCGCGCGGGGACCGTCAGTGAGCAGTTCTTC.

CDR3 in DNA: TGTGCCAGCAGTCAGGGTTACGAGCAGTACGTC. Its protein product is CASSQGYEQYV. V is TRBV27 and J is TRBJ2-7, with D perhaps TRBD1 (5 bases). V was trimmed by 5 bases and J by 4 bases, leaving 6 bases between them. The CDR3 spans 11 residues. The V gene's germline CDR1 is MNHEY and CDR2 SMNVEV (reference sequence).

The chain recombines TRBV29-1 with TRBJ2-7, with TRBD1 as a possible D gene (6 bases). Germline V lookup: CDR1 SQVTM, CDR2 ANQGSEA. V was clipped by 8 bases and J by 6 bases, with 14 bases between them. The CDR3 has 11 amino acids. CDR3 residues: CSFSGVREQYF. In nucleotides, the CDR3 is TGCAGCTTTTCAGGGGTTCGCGAGCAGTACTTC.

For this clone: The junction and the germline gene differ at one end; a read error may be behind it. V gene TRBV18 combines with J gene TRBJ1-3, with D unclear. This CDR3 region has 16 residues. CDR1 is KGHSH and CDR2 is LQKENI in the germline V gene. Here the CDR3 DNA reads TGTGCCAGCTCCCGCGCCCCCGTTAGACCGGGAAACACTATATATTTT. It is translated as CASSRAPVRPGNTIYF.

The rearrangement links TRBV11-2 to TRBJ1-6, with D hard to call. Trimming took off 3 bases at V and 0 bases at J, with 3 bases between the two ends. Germline V CDR1 and CDR2: SGHAT, FQNNGV. The CDR3 has 14 amino acids. The CDR3 region is CASSLSSYNSPLHF. In DNA, the CDR3 is TGTGCCAGCAGCTTGAGCTCCTATAATTCACCCCTCCACTTT.

This rearrangement joins TRBV2 to TRBJ1-6, with TRBD1 matching 10 bases. Looked up from germline, CDR1 is SNHLY and CDR2 is FYNNEI. The V and J ends lost 6 bases and 11 bases, in that order; junction bases with no gene match: 13. CDR3 length: 16 amino acids. The CDR3 region has the DNA TGTGCCAGCAGGCCCCGGACAGGGGGAATAGTTACACCCCTCCACTTT. This codes for CASRPRTGGIVTPLHF.

The chain couples TRBV24-1 to TRBJ2-2; D perhaps matches TRBD1 (5 bases). The CDR3 runs 13 residues. Trimming pared 8 bases from V and 7 bases from J, leaving 13 bases between. Germline assignment: CDR1 KGHDR and CDR2 SFDVKD. CDR3 sequence (DNA): TGTGCCACCAACGGACAAGTCAACGGGGAGCTGTTTTTT. It yields the protein CATNGQVNGELFF.

The rearrangement joins TRBV7-2 to TRBJ2-5; TRBD2 aligns across 7 bases. Germline V gene data show CDR1 as SGHTA and CDR2 as FQGNSA. V lost 5 bases and J lost 9; bases outside the gene matches: 15. This CDR3 has 15 residues. CDR3 nucleotides: TGTGCCAGCAGCCGCTGGCTAGCGGCCCCTCCGGCCCAGTACTTC. This translates into CASSRWLAAPPAQYF.

The CDR3 DNA follows: TGTGCCATCAGAATTAGCGGGGCTCCCCGTGCAGATACGCAGTATTTT. This sequence encodes CAIRISGAPRADTQYF. The chain combines TRBV10-3 with TRBJ2-3; 8 bases agree with TRBD2. The V and J ends lost 6 bases and 4 bases, in that order; junction bases with no gene match: 12. Germline assignment: CDR1 ENHRY and CDR2 SYGVKD. CDR3 length: 16 amino acids.

This clone is a singleton in its sample. This sequence joins TRBV6-5 and TRBJ2-2, with TRBD1 matching 12 bases. The length of the CDR3 is 14 residues. In germline, CDR1 is MNHEY, CDR2 SVGAGI. V gave up 5 bases and J gave up 6 bases; unmatched junction bases: 1. CDR3 in DNA: TGTGCCAGCAGTCGGGACAGGGGGCCCGGGGAGCTGTTTTTT. Residues: CASSRDRGPGELFF.

Written as DNA, the CDR3 is TGTGCCAGCAGTACGCCGACAGTACCTAGGGGTCCTAACTATGGCTACACCTTC. It translates to CASSTPTVPRGPNYGYTF. This sequence joins TRBV28 and TRBJ1-2; possibly TRBD1 for D (5 bases). V was clipped by 5 bases and J by 0 bases, with 22 bases between them. The CDR3 sequence is 18 residues long. Germline-derived CDR1 and CDR2 are MDHEN and SYDVKM.

The rearrangement joins TRBV6-1 to TRBJ2-4, with D hard to call. The CDR3 consists of 12 residues. CDR1 MNHNS and CDR2 SASEGT come from the germline V gene. V lost 1 base to trimming and J lost 10 bases, with 8 bases between them. Here the CDR3 DNA reads TGTGCCAGCAGTGAAGTAGCTGTTATTCAGTACTTC. Amino acid sequence: CASSEVAVIQYF.

This clone was seen a few times. The CDR3 coding sequence is TGTGCCAGCTTTAAACTAGCGGGGCGGGGTGAGCAGTTCTTC. This sequence encodes CASFKLAGRGEQFF. The gene calls are TRBV28 and TRBJ2-1; 10 bases agree with TRBD2. Germline CDR1 reads MDHEN; CDR2 reads SYDVKM. The CDR3 has 14 amino acids. The ends lost 8 bases at V and 9 bases at J; junction bases unmatched: 10.

The CDR3 DNA sequence: TGTGCCAGCAGTTTATTTCCGTCCACCGGGGAGCTGTTTTTT. Translated: CASSLFPSTGELFF. The chain uses TRBV27 and TRBJ2-2; no reliable D call. Germline-derived CDR1 and CDR2 are MNHEY and SMNVEV (reference sequence). This CDR3 has 14 amino acids. The ends were cut back, 1 base at V and 4 bases at J, with 7 bases in the middle.

This clone was counted a single time. V is TRBV19 and J is TRBJ2-5, with 9 bases that match TRBD2. CDR3 length equals 15 residues. Per the germline V gene, CDR1 is LNHDA and CDR2 is SQIVND (reference sequence). Trimming took 5 bases from V and 6 from J; bases not matched to a gene: 10. CDR3 nucleotide sequence: TGTGCCAGTAGTTTACAGCGGGGGGAGGTAAAGACCCAGTACTTC. It translates to CASSLQRGEVKTQYF.

The J gene is TRBJ1-4, the V gene TRBV11-2; TRBD1 aligns across 12 bases. CDR1 and CDR2 from the germline V gene are SGHAT and FQNNGV. V lost 1 base and J lost 8; bases outside the gene matches: 11. The CDR3 has 18 residues. CDR3 bases: TGTGCCAGCAGCTTAGTCGGGACAGGGGGCGCTTCGCGGGAAAAACTGTTTTTT. This encodes CASSLVGTGGASREKLFF. The complete variable domain, with remaining parts taken from reference TRBV11-2 and TRBJ1-4, reads EAGVAQSPRYKIIEKRQSVAFWCNPISGHATLYWYQQILGQGPKLLIQFQNNGVVDDSQLPKDRFSAERLKGVDSTLKIQPAKLEDSAVYLCASSLVGTGGASREKLFFGSGTQLSVL.

V gene TRBV18 combines with J gene TRBJ2-2, with D tentatively TRBD2 (6 bases). The V gene lost 8 bases and the J gene lost 2 bases, with 12 bases spanning the gap. The CDR3 runs to 14 residues. Germline V gene sequence: CDR1 KGHSH, CDR2 LQKENI. CDR3 protein: CASRGDSNTGELFF. In DNA form, the CDR3 reads TGTGCCAGCCGAGGGGACTCCAACACCGGGGAGCTGTTTTTT.